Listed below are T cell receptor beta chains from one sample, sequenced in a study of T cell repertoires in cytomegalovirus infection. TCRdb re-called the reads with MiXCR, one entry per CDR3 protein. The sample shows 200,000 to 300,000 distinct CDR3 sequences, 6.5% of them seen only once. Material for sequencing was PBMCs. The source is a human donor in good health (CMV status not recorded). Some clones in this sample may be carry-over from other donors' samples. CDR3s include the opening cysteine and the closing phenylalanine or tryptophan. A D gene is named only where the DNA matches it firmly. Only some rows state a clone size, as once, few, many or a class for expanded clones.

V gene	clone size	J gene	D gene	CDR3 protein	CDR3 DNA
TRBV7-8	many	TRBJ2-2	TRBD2	CASSLGRTSGGRTGELFF	TGTGCCAGCAGCTTAGGAAGGACTAGCGGGGGGCGAACCGGGGAGCTGTTTTTT
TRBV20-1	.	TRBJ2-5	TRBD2	CSARDRTSGETQYF	TGCAGTGCTAGAGATCGGACTAGTGGGGAGACCCAGTACTTC
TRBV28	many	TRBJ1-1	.	CAILPSGEITEAFF	TGTGCCATCCTCCCCAGTGGGGAAATCACTGAAGCTTTCTTT
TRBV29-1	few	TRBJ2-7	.	CSGRQANSYEQYF	TGCAGCGGGCGACAGGCCAACTCCTACGAGCAGTACTTC
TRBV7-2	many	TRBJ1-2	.	CASSLGAFYGYTF	TGTGCCAGCAGCTTAGGGGCCTTCTATGGCTACACCTTC
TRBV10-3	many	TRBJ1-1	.	CAISDGANTEAFF	TGTGCCATCAGTGATGGGGCTAACACTGAAGCTTTCTTT
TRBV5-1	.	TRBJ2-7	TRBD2	CASSSSSGGLNEQYF	TGCGCCAGCAGCTCTAGTAGCGGGGGGCTCAACGAGCAGTACTTC
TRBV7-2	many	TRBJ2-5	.	CASSLAGTQYF	TGTGCCAGCAGCTTAGCAGGGACCCAGTACTTC
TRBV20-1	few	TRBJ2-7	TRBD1	CSASATGGGQYF	TGCAGTGCTAGCGCTACAGGGGGAGGGCAGTACTTC
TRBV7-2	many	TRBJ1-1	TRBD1	CASSLRTGENTEAFF	TGTGCCAGCAGCCTACGGACAGGGGAGAACACTGAAGCTTTCTTT
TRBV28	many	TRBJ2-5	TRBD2	CASSFRLARLETQYF	TGTGCCAGCAGTTTCCGACTAGCCCGTTTGGAGACCCAGTACTTC
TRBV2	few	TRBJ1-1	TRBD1	CASSETQGTGAFF	TGTGCCAGCAGTGAGACACAGGGGACGGGGGCTTTCTTT
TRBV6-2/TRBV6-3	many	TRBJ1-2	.	CASSAGQRRLDYGYTF	TGTGCCAGCAGTGCCGGACAGCGTCGATTGGACTATGGCTACACCTTC
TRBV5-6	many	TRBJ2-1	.	CASSSAASTYNEQFF	TGTGCCAGCAGCTCGGCCGCTAGCACCTACAATGAGCAGTTCTTC
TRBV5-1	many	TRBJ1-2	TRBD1	CASSLDTGQGLANYGYTF	TGCGCCAGCAGCTTGGATACGGGACAGGGGTTAGCTAACTATGGCTACACCTTC